This TCR beta chain emerged from a study of cytomegalovirus exposure and HLA in healthy donors. General study findings and limits: An ancestry cluster, one associated with Asian ancestry, reportedly showed fewer N-insertions than the approximately 670-donor mean in a later analysis. Reported findings show TCR beta sequences accurately forecast HLA-A and HLA-B alleles in most subjects.

Trimming shortened V by 2 bases and J by 7 bases, and 12 bases separated the two germline ends. CDR3 length: 14 amino acids. Germline V gene data show CDR1 as MGHRA and CDR2 as YSYEKL. This clone was counted a single time. Antigen specificity is unknown. Primers for the PCR totalled 60 Vbeta and 13 Jbeta. Repertoires were generated with immunoSEQ multiplex PCR, while TCRdb's copy carries only in-frame clones and drops some. Here the sample spans fewer than 100,000 clones, over 65% being singletons. Sequenced sample: PBMCs. The clonotype originates from a woman between 55 and 75 years old in good health and CMV-seronegative. The V and J genes are TRBV4-1 and TRBJ1-3; TRBD1 might be the D (6 bases). CDR3 amino acids: CASSQPGQSNTIYF. Written as DNA, the CDR3 is TGCGCCAGCAGCCAACCCGGACAGTCGAACACCATATATTTT.